This T cell receptor beta chain was sequenced in a study of cytomegalovirus exposure and HLA in healthy donors. The wider study: Falling in the Caucasian-associated ancestry cluster were roughly 80% of 300 to 500 genotyped donors. Study-level findings and limits: CMV serostatus was the only immune exposure information that was available.

PCR amplification relied on 60 Vbeta primers (plus 13 Jbeta primers). The repertoire was sequenced with immunoSEQ multiplex PCR; TCRdb's copy has only in-frame clones and lacks some. The sample includes around 200,000 clones, roughly 78% of them seen just once. Note on this clone: Its antigen is unidentified.

The CDR3 spans 15 residues. Germline CDR1 is ENHRY and CDR2 is SYGVKD. Trimming removed 9 bases from V and 11 bases from J; junction bases left unmatched: 21. The source is a boy between 5 and 17 years old in good health and CMV-seronegative. The chain links TRBV10-3 to TRBJ2-5; 7 bases are a match to TRBD1. The sequencing sample was made of PBMCs. The CDR3 sequence is CAILKADRAVAVQYF. CDR3 coding DNA: TGTGCCATTCTTAAGGCTGACAGGGCGGTCGCTGTGCAGTACTTC.